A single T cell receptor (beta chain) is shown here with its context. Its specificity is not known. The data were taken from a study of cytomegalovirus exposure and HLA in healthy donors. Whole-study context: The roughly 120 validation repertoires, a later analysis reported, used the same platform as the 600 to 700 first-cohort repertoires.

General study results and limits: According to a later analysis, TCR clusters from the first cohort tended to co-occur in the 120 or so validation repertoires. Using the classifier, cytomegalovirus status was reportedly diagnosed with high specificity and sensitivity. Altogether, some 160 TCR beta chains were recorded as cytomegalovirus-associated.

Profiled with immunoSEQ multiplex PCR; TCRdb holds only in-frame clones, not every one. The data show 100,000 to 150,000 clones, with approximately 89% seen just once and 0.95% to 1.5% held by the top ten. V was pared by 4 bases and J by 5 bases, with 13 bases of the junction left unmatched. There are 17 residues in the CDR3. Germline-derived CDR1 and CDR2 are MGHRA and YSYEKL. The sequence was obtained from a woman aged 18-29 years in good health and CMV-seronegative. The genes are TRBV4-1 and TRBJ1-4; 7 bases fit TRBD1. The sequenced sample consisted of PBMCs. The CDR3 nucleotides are TGCGCCAGCAGCCCAAGGACAGGCAAGGAGGGAAATGAAAAACTGTTTTTT. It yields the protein CASSPRTGKEGNEKLFF.